This T cell receptor beta chain is from a study of cytomegalovirus exposure and HLA in healthy donors. The study, taken as a whole, reports: It was reportedly the case that the classifier diagnosed cytomegalovirus status with high specificity and sensitivity. Most TCR sequences showed up rarely, but some public TCRs showed up in many donors.

Researchers ran the PCR with 60 Vbeta and 13 Jbeta primers. Some clones are missing from TCRdb's copy, which holds only in-frame ones; the method was immunoSEQ multiplex PCR. The sample yields roughly 70,000 clones, 65% to 70% seen once. Only a few counts were recorded for this clone. Its specificity is unknown. This CDR3 contains 14 residues. The V gene end was trimmed by 6 bases and the J gene end by 2 bases; junction bases not matched to a gene: 5. CDR1 and CDR2 (germline): MNHEY, SMNVEV (reference sequence). Sequencing input: PBMCs. This receptor was identified in a male donor in good health and CMV-seropositive. The chain links TRBV27 to TRBJ1-2, with 8 bases fitting TRBD1. The chain's CDR3 is CASRYTGGNYGYTF. The CDR3 nucleotides are TGTGCCAGCAGATACACAGGGGGGAACTATGGCTACACCTTC.